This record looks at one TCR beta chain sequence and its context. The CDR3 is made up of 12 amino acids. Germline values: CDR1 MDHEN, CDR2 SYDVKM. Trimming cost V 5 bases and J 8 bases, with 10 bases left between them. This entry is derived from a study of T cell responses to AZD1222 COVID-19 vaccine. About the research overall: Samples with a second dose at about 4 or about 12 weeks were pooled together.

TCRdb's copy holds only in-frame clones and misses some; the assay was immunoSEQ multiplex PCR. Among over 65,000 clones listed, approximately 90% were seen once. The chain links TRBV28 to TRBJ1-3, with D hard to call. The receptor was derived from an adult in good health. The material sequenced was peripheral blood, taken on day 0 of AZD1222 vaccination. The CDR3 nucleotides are TGTGCCAGCAGTGAGGGTATAGACACCATATATTTT. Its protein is CASSEGIDTIYF.